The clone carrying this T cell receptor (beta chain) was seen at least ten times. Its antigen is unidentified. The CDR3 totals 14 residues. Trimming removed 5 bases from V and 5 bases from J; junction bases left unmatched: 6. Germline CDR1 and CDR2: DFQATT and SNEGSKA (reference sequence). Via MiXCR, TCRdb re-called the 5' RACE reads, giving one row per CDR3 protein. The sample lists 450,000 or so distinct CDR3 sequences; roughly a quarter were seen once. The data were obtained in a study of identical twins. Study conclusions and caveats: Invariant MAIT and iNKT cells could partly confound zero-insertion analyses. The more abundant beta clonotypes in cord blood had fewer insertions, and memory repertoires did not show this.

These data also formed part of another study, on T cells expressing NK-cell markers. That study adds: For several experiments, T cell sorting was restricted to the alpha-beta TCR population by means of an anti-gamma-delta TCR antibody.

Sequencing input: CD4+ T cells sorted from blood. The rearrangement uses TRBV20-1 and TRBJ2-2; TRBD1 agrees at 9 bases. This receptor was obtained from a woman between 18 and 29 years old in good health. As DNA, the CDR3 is TGCAGTGCTTCTAACAGGGGGCAGACCGGGGAGCTGTTTTTT. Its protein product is CSASNRGQTGELFF.